This T cell receptor (beta chain) was documented in a study of blood T cell repertoires in COVID-19. Study as a whole: Sample material is recorded as cDNA or gDNA derived from T cells, B-cell-depleted T cells, or PBMCs.

This CDR3 has 13 amino acids. Trimming took 7 bases from V and 5 from J, leaving 14 bases between them. Per the original methods: Quantification of nucleated cells was approximated via reference gene primer amplification. Clones were read by immunoSEQ multiplex PCR, and TCRdb kept only the in-frame ones, dropping some. The V and J calls and the clone size are those of that table, but D and trimming were determined from the DNA. This table holds about 500,000 clones, 87% found once. The chain has TRBV12-3 or TRBV12-4 and TRBJ2-5; possible D gene TRBD1, 6 bases. This TCR was recovered from a woman aged 18-29 years who had recovered from COVID-19. The sequenced sample was PBMCs or T cells enriched from blood (not recorded which). In nucleotides, the CDR3 is TGTGCCAGCAAGCTACAGGGATGGGAGACCCAGTACTTC. Translating gives CASKLQGWETQYF.